Given below is one TCR beta chain in context. The antigen is not known. The data are from a study of response to subunit inactivated influenza vaccine. TCRdb re-called the RT-PCR reads with MiXCR, one entry per CDR3 protein. The sample lists 550,000 to 800,000 distinct CDR3 sequences, roughly 14% seen once, with about 9.9% in the top ten. Study conclusions and caveats: There was a suggestion from the authors that each seasonal influenza vaccination recruits few new T cells.

The input for sequencing was PBMCs from blood, taken 11 to 12 days after vaccination. This clonotype originated in a man aged 45-60 years who received an inactivated influenza vaccine.

The CDR3 nucleotides are TGTGCCAGCAGCTCCGTTATTAGCGGGAGCTACAATGAGCAGTTCTTC. This gives the protein CASSSVISGSYNEQFF. J is TRBJ2-1 and V is TRBV13; 9 bases line up with TRBD2. This CDR3 contains 16 residues. Germline CDR1 is PRHDT and CDR2 is FYEKMQ (reference sequence). V shed 4 bases and J 3 bases; nucleotides not matched to a gene: 7.